One sample yielded the 29 T cell receptor beta chains listed below, sequenced in a study of OX40 agonist ivuxolimab in advanced cancers. Libraries were prepared by immunoSEQ multiplex PCR; TCRdb keeps only in-frame clonotypes and omits some of them. The sample has some 63,000 clones; 80% to 90% are singletons. The sample here was CD4+ or CD8+ T cells sorted from blood, taken in a trial of the OX40 agonist ivuxolimab. These receptors came from an adult with an advanced solid tumor such as melanoma, head and neck, liver or kidney cancer.

The chain is built from TRBV10-3 and TRBJ1-2; D might be TRBD1 (6 bases). Trimming removed 4 bases at V and 4 bases at J, with 10 bases between. CDR3 length: 13 residues. CDR1 ENHRY and CDR2 SYGVKD come from the germline V gene. CDR3 sequence: CAISAGGSYGYTF. DNA for the CDR3: TGTGCCATCAGTGCGGGGGGCAGCTATGGCTACACCTTC.

The rearrangement links TRBV6-5 to TRBJ2-7; no firm D call. Germline V gene sequence: CDR1 MNHEY, CDR2 SVGAGI. V gave up 5 bases and J gave up 5 bases, with 10 bases separating them. The CDR3 sequence is 12 residues long. As DNA, the CDR3 is TGTGCCAGCAGTACGGGTGGCCACGAGCAGTACTTC. Translated, it gives CASSTGGHEQYF.

The rearrangement joins TRBV5-6 to TRBJ1-5; D ambiguous. The CDR3 length is 14 residues. Trimming removed 4 bases from V and 3 bases from J, with 11 bases in between. Germline V gene sequence: CDR1 SGHDT, CDR2 YYEEEE. The CDR3 DNA is TGTGCCAGCAGCCGGGGAGGAGTCAATCAGCCCCAGCATTTT. Amino acids: CASSRGGVNQPQHF. Variable domain in full (rest from reference TRBV5-6 and TRBJ1-5): DAGVTQSPTHLIKTRGQQVTLRCSPKSGHDTVSWYQQALGQGPQFIFQYYEEEERQRGNFPDRFSGHQFPNYSSELNVNALLLGDSALYLCASSRGGVNQPQHFGDGTRLSIL.

The genes are TRBV6-5 and TRBJ2-3; no definite D call. CDR1 MNHEY and CDR2 SVGAGI come from the germline V gene. CDR3 length: 15 residues. V was shortened by 10 bases and J by 1 base, with 18 bases between the two germline ends. CDR3 nucleotides: TGTGCCACCTCCTCCCCCTCGGTCGGCACAGATACGCAGTATTTT. Translating it yields CATSSPSVGTDTQYF.

This clone was detected only a few times. Other DNA sequences in the sample encode the same CDR3. This sequence joins TRBV19 and TRBJ2-1, with 11 bases matching TRBD2. This CDR3 spans 16 amino acids. Germline V gene data show CDR1 as LNHDA and CDR2 as SQIVND (reference sequence). The trim removed 3 bases at V and 4 bases at J, leaving 5 bases unmatched. In nucleotides, the CDR3 is TGTGCCAGTAGTATCTCCGGGACTAGCGGATACAATGAGCAGTTCTTC. It yields the protein CASSISGTSGYNEQFF.

This clone was counted only a few times. This sequence joins TRBV27 and TRBJ2-2; the D gene could be TRBD1 or TRBD2 (5 bases each). With 5 bases removed from V and 4 bases from J, the gap between germline ends came to 20 bases. CDR1 is MNHEY, CDR2 SMNVEV, per germline (reference sequence). The length of the CDR3 is 17 residues. This CDR3 reads CASSPPGPTTGTGELFF. The DNA of the CDR3 is TGTGCCAGCAGTCCACCGGGACCCACCACGGGCACCGGGGAGCTGTTTTTT.

The chain employs TRBV7-2 and TRBJ1-2; 7 nucleotides match TRBD1. The CDR3 covers 15 residues. The ends lost 2 bases at V and 8 bases at J; junction bases unmatched: 11. The germline V gene has CDR1 SGHTA and CDR2 FQGNSA. The CDR3 DNA reads as TGTGCCAGCAGCTTAAGGGACAGTCAACCGGGGGGCTACACCTTC. Amino acid sequence: CASSLRDSQPGGYTF.

The rearrangement uses TRBV5-6 and TRBJ2-7; possibly TRBD2 for D (7 bases). Between the trimmed V and J ends, which lost 4 bases and 6 bases, there was a span of 11 bases. Germline CDR1 SGHDT, CDR2 YYEEEE. The CDR3 loop spans 12 amino acids. CDR3 coding DNA: TGTGCCAGCAGCCCGGGGGGCGGCGAGCAGTACTTC. It is translated as CASSPGGGEQYF. Full variable domain (outside the CDR3, taken from reference TRBV5-6 and TRBJ2-7): DAGVTQSPTHLIKTRGQQVTLRCSPKSGHDTVSWYQQALGQGPQFIFQYYEEEERQRGNFPDRFSGHQFPNYSSELNVNALLLGDSALYLCASSPGGGEQYFGPGTRLTVT.

In its sample, this clone was seen once. The chain joins TRBV13 to TRBJ1-1; D may be TRBD1 (6 bases). Germline loops: CDR1 PRHDT, CDR2 FYEKMQ (reference sequence). The CDR3 has 17 amino acids. With 5 bases removed from V and 3 bases from J, the gap between germline ends came to 22 bases. The CDR3 region is CASSSSMGALVYTEAFF. The CDR3 DNA sequence: TGTGCCAGCAGCAGCAGCATGGGGGCTCTCGTGTACACTGAAGCTTTCTTT.

The rearrangement links TRBV15 to TRBJ2-7, with 7 bases aligning to TRBD2. The length of the CDR3 is 12 residues. Germline lookup yields CDR1 LNHNV and CDR2 YYDKDF (reference sequence). The ends lost 5 bases at V and 5 bases at J; junction bases unmatched: 3. In nucleotides, the CDR3 is TGTGCCACCAGCGGCCTAGCGGACGAGCAGTACTTC. It encodes CATSGLADEQYF.

V is TRBV7-8 and J is TRBJ1-1, with D tentatively TRBD1 (5 bases). V was cut by 1 base and J by 7 bases, with 7 bases left in between. This CDR3 comprises 12 residues. Germline-derived CDR1 and CDR2 are SGHVS and FQNEAQ. CDR3 bases: TGTGCCAGCAGCTTAGGGACAAATGAAGCTTTCTTT. This gives the protein CASSLGTNEAFF.

V usage is TRBV19 and J usage is TRBJ2-7; D uncertain. The CDR3 loop spans 13 amino acids. V lost 5 bases and J 3 bases, leaving 11 bases between the germline ends. Germline V lookup: CDR1 LNHDA, CDR2 SQIVND (reference sequence). Here the CDR3 DNA reads TGTGCCAGTAGTGGACGACCAGGCTACGAGCAGTACTTC. Protein: CASSGRPGYEQYF.

The rearrangement joins TRBV5-4 to TRBJ1-2; D gene ambiguous. The V end was cut by 0 bases, the J end by 8 bases, with 5 bases between. Germline loops: CDR1 SGHNT, CDR2 YYREEE (reference sequence). The CDR3 has 11 amino acids. The CDR3 loop is CASSLERGYTF. CDR3 nucleotide sequence: TGTGCCAGCAGCTTGGAGAGGGGCTACACCTTC.

The rearrangement joins TRBV15 to TRBJ2-1; 7 bases are a match to TRBD1. The germline V gene encodes CDR1 LNHNV and CDR2 YYDKDF (reference sequence). The CDR3 is 16 residues long. V lost 3 bases, J lost 0 bases, and 5 bases stayed unmatched. The CDR3 DNA sequence: TGTGCCACCAGCAGGGACAGGTCTAGCTCCTACAATGAGCAGTTCTTC. This gives the protein CATSRDRSSSYNEQFF. The variable domain in full, completed from reference TRBV15 and TRBJ2-1, reads DAMVIQNPRYQVTQFGKPVTLSCSQTLNHNVMYWYQQKSSQAPKLLFHYYDKDFNNEADTPDNFQSRRPNTSFCFLDIRSPGLGDTAMYLCATSRDRSSSYNEQFFGPGTRLTVL.

This clone was detected only once. V gene TRBV10-3 combines with J gene TRBJ2-3; weak D call: TRBD2 (6 bases). V was clipped by 7 bases and J by 0 bases, with 8 bases between them. In germline, CDR1 is ENHRY, CDR2 SYGVKD. This CDR3 has 13 residues. The CDR3 sequence is CAINRESTDTQYF. The CDR3 DNA sequence: TGTGCCATCAACCGGGAGAGCACAGATACGCAGTATTTT.

The chain couples TRBV30 to TRBJ1-1; tentatively, D is TRBD1 (6 bases). The V end lost 5 bases, the J end lost 3 bases, and 13 bases lay between the germline ends. This CDR3 has 13 amino acids. The V gene's germline CDR1 is GTSNPN and CDR2 SVGIG (reference sequence). The chain's CDR3 is CAWAGQGYTEAFF. In DNA form, the CDR3 reads TGTGCCTGGGCAGGGCAGGGGTACACTGAAGCTTTCTTT.

V and J are TRBV5-1 and TRBJ1-1; D is undetermined. Germline V gene sequence: CDR1 SGHRS, CDR2 YFSETQ. V was cut by 0 bases and J by 3 bases, with 6 bases left in between. This CDR3 contains 13 residues. In DNA, the CDR3 is TGCGCCAGCAGCTTGGTGGGAGACACTGAAGCTTTCTTT. It is translated as CASSLVGDTEAFF.

This clone was seen once. The chain employs TRBV19 and TRBJ1-4, with no clear D. This CDR3 comprises 15 residues. The ends were cut back, 3 bases at V and 5 bases at J, with 13 bases in the middle. Germline V gives CDR1 LNHDA, CDR2 SQIVND (reference sequence). CDR3 region: CASSIYTDVNEKLFF. CDR3 nucleotides: TGTGCCAGTAGTATTTACACGGATGTCAATGAAAAACTGTTTTTT.

V is TRBV6-5 and J is TRBJ2-3, with TRBD2 identical over 9 bases. With 8 bases clipped from V and 0 bases from J, the junction kept 3 bases outside the gene matches. The germline gives CDR1 MNHEY, CDR2 SVGAGI. The CDR3 totals 14 residues. CDR3 loop: CASEAGGSTDTQYF. The CDR3, as DNA: TGTGCCAGCGAAGCGGGGGGAAGCACAGATACGCAGTATTTT.

The rearrangement joins TRBV5-1 to TRBJ2-7; 10 positions match TRBD2. The germline V gene has CDR1 SGHRS and CDR2 YFSETQ. This CDR3 is built from 13 residues. Losses at the gene ends were 4 bases for V and 7 bases for J; bases not matched to a gene: 5. The DNA for the CDR3 is TGCGCCAGCAGCCTAGGGACTAGCGAGGAGCAGTACTTC. Translated: CASSLGTSEEQYF.

The chain has TRBV6-5 and TRBJ2-1; D is perhaps TRBD1 (5 bases). From germline, CDR1 is MNHEY and CDR2 SVGAGI. CDR3 length equals 12 residues. Deletions cut 5 bases from V and 13 bases from J, with 15 bases between. The CDR3 region has the DNA TGTGCCAGCAGTGACCCAGGGTTAGAACAGTTCTTC. It translates to CASSDPGLEQFF.

The V and J genes are TRBV27 and TRBJ2-7, with D unclear. Germline assignment: CDR1 MNHEY and CDR2 SMNVEV (reference sequence). V was trimmed by 2 bases and J by 5 bases, leaving 4 bases between them. This CDR3 comprises 11 residues. The CDR3 coding sequence is TGTGCCAGCAGTTTAATCCACGAGCAGTACTTC. Translating it yields CASSLIHEQYF.

The chain combines TRBV4-2 with TRBJ1-5; D is uncertain. V was trimmed by 1 base and J by 0 bases, leaving 7 bases between them. Germline CDR1 reads LGHNA; CDR2 reads YNFKEQ. There are 15 residues in the CDR3. CDR3 loop: CASSQVTISNQPQHF. Written as DNA, the CDR3 is TGTGCCAGCAGCCAAGTTACTATTAGCAATCAGCCCCAGCATTTT.

The rearrangement links TRBV2 to TRBJ2-5, with TRBD1 matching over 10 bases. The V gene end was trimmed by 6 bases and the J gene end by 5 bases; junction bases not matched to a gene: 9. CDR3 length: 15 amino acids. Germline V gene sequence: CDR1 SNHLY, CDR2 FYNNEI. The CDR3 is CASRAGTGDRETQYF. The CDR3 nucleotides are TGTGCCAGCAGAGCCGGGACAGGGGATAGGGAGACCCAGTACTTC.

The chain is built from TRBV7-8 and TRBJ2-1; 7 positions agree with TRBD2. This CDR3 contains 13 residues. Trimming removed 5 bases from V and 6 bases from J; junction bases left unmatched: 4. The germline V gene has CDR1 SGHVS and CDR2 FQNEAQ. For the CDR3, the DNA is TGTGCCAGCAGCCTACCTAGCGGCAATGAGCAGTTCTTC. Its protein is CASSLPSGNEQFF. Complete variable domain (other parts from reference TRBV7-8 and TRBJ2-1): GAGVSQSPRYKVAKRGQDVALRCDPISGHVSLFWYQQALGQGPEFLTYFQNEAQLDKSGLPSDRFFAERPEGSVSTLKIQRTQQEDSAVYLCASSLPSGNEQFFGPGTRLTVL.

The chain carries TRBV19 and TRBJ2-7; D gene uncertain. The CDR3 length is 12 residues. Germline CDR1 and CDR2: LNHDA and SQIVND (reference sequence). Trimming removed 5 bases at V and 4 bases at J, with 9 bases between. The CDR3 region has the DNA TGTGCCAGTAGTCGGCCCCCTTACGAGCAGTACTTC. Its protein is CASSRPPYEQYF.

The rearrangement joins TRBV4-2 to TRBJ2-7; D possibly matches TRBD1 or TRBD2 (5 bases each). Between the trimmed V and J ends, which lost 2 bases and 7 bases, there was a span of 18 bases. The CDR3 extends over 15 amino acids. Germline V gene data show CDR1 as LGHNA and CDR2 as YNFKEQ. The CDR3: CASSQPDEGRGEQYF. As DNA, the CDR3 is TGTGCCAGCAGCCAACCCGACGAGGGGCGTGGGGAGCAGTACTTC.

The J gene is TRBJ2-1, the V gene TRBV6-1, with D maybe TRBD1 (5 bases). CDR3 size: 15 residues. The germline V gene has CDR1 MNHNS and CDR2 SASEGT. V was clipped by 6 bases and J by 9 bases, with 21 bases between them. CDR3 amino acids: CASSPMTAWGSEQFF. The CDR3 DNA reads TGTGCCAGCAGCCCGATGACAGCATGGGGTAGTGAGCAGTTCTTC.

The genes are TRBV7-3 and TRBJ1-1; perhaps TRBD1 as D (6 bases). Germline CDR1 and CDR2: SGHTA and FQGTGA. Trimming removed 5 bases at V and 4 bases at J, with 17 bases between. CDR3 length equals 15 residues. This chain's CDR3 is CASSSWGQPTTEAFF. The CDR3 DNA sequence: TGTGCCAGCAGCAGTTGGGGACAACCGACCACTGAAGCTTTCTTT. The full variable domain, completed using reference TRBV7-3 and TRBJ1-1, is GAGVSQTPSNKVTEKGKYVELRCDPISGHTALYWYRQSLGQGPEFLIYFQGTGAADDSGLPNDRFFAVRPEGSVSTLKIQRTERGDSAVYLCASSSWGQPTTEAFFGQGTRLTVV.